This paragraph reports one TCR beta chain. Its antigen is currently unknown. The data originate from a study of identical twins. Study-level results: Within beta out-of-frame sequences, the excess sharing observed between twins was weaker.

All donors were healthy Caucasians. The CDR3 extends over 17 amino acids. Germline lookup yields CDR1 SGHAT and CDR2 FQNNGV. The ends lost 5 bases at V and 8 bases at J; junction bases unmatched: 15. Template switching added a universal primer site, and cDNA bore unique molecular identifiers. TCRdb fed the 5' RACE reads into MiXCR, producing one record per CDR3 protein. The data show about 890,000 distinct CDR3 sequences, around an eighth seen once. Another study also made use of these data, one on yellow fever vaccine responses in identical twins.

The specimen was PBMCs. The chain employs TRBV11-2 and TRBJ2-1, with 10 bases aligning to TRBD2. The TCR sequence derives from a woman younger than 30 in good health. Here the CDR3 reads CASSRLAGYTPGDEQFF. CDR3 nucleotides: TGTGCCAGCAGCAGACTAGCGGGTTATACGCCAGGCGATGAGCAGTTCTTC. Variable domain in full (rest from reference TRBV11-2 and TRBJ2-1): EAGVAQSPRYKIIEKRQSVAFWCNPISGHATLYWYQQILGQGPKLLIQFQNNGVVDDSQLPKDRFSAERLKGVDSTLKIQPAKLEDSAVYLCASSRLAGYTPGDEQFFGPGTRLTVL.